These 2 T cell receptor beta chains share one sample of origin, sequenced in a study of cytomegalovirus exposure and HLA in healthy donors. The primer mix had 60 Vbeta and 13 Jbeta primers. Using immunoSEQ multiplex PCR, the repertoire was profiled, and TCRdb retains in-frame clones only, with some absent. The sample has fewer than 200,000 clones, 81% seen once; the top ten hold 3.4%. The sequenced material came from PBMCs. These receptors were collected from a man in his forties in good health and CMV-seropositive.

Points on this clone: Other DNA sequences in the same sample also yield this CDR3. V is TRBV6-5 and J is TRBJ1-1, with TRBD1 matching over 7 bases. The CDR3 runs to 14 residues. Per the germline V gene, CDR1 is MNHEY and CDR2 is SVGAGI. Unmatched junction bases numbered 4, after V lost 5 bases and J lost 1 base. CDR3 protein: CASSPRTGNTEAFF. The CDR3 region has the DNA TGTGCCAGCAGTCCAAGGACAGGGAACACTGAAGCTTTCTTT.

This clone has just a few counts. V usage is TRBV5-1 and J usage is TRBJ2-7, with 10 bases identical to TRBD1. The germline V gene encodes CDR1 SGHRS and CDR2 YFSETQ. With V trimmed by 0 bases and J by 3 bases, 6 bases remained unmatched. The CDR3 has 16 residues. The DNA of the CDR3 is TGCGCCAGCAGCTTGGTAGGGACAGGGGCTGTCTACGAGCAGTACTTC. Protein: CASSLVGTGAVYEQYF.